This section outlines one TCR beta chain sequence together with its context. Its target is not known. This sample stems from a study of T cell responses to AZD1222 COVID-19 vaccine. Study-wide points: After two AZD1222 doses, spike-specific TCR breadth and depth rose versus day 0. The donor cohort was predominantly white British with a female majority, and clonal diversity may have been underestimated. Only five or six AZD1222 recipients were seropositive at baseline.

The CDR3 totals 11 residues. The germline V gene has CDR1 SEHNR and CDR2 FQNEAQ (reference sequence). V lost 6 bases, J lost 6 bases, and 6 bases lay in between. TCRdb keeps only in-frame clones here, not all; method: immunoSEQ multiplex PCR. This table has tens of thousands of clones, 85% to 90% appearing once. Pooled samples include second doses given at about 4 or 12 weeks. The chain recombines TRBV7-9 with TRBJ2-1, with unresolved D. Material: peripheral blood, obtained 28 days after the second AZD1222 dose. This TCR derives from an adult who received the AZD1222 COVID-19 vaccine. CDR3: CASRLVNEQFF. CDR3 in DNA: TGTGCCAGCAGGCTAGTCAATGAGCAGTTCTTC.